This TCR beta chain was recorded in a study of shared clonotypes between healthy human individuals. TCRdb's table, derived via immunoSEQ multiplex PCR, lists solely in-frame clones and lacks some. In the table there are over 100,000 clones, around 65% of which are singletons. General study points: Lower generation probabilities were found for non-shared clonotypes than for those shared by all four donors.

Comment on this clone: No antigen is known for it.

This CDR3 comprises 15 residues. Trimming pared 2 bases from V and 4 bases from J, leaving 15 bases between. Looked up from germline, CDR1 is SGHTA and CDR2 is FQGNSA. The V and J genes are TRBV7-2 and TRBJ2-7; perhaps TRBD2 as D (6 bases). This clonotype was obtained from a woman in her 30s in good health. The sequenced sample consisted of memory CD8+ T cells sorted from blood. Sample subset: CD45RO+ cells pooled with CCR7-negative TemRA cells. CDR3: CASSLSLLAIYEQYF. The CDR3 DNA reads TGTGCCAGCAGCTTATCTCTGCTAGCGATTTACGAGCAGTACTTC.